The 14 T cell receptor beta chains below all came from one sample that was sequenced in a study of T cells after yellow fever vaccination (dated by TCRdb to between 2017 and 2020). Libraries came from 5' RACE. TCRdb names Illumina HiSeq 2500 as the instrument used. TCRdb reran the public reads through fastp at Q25 and MiXCR, keeping productive beta chains. All rows with the same CDR3 protein become a single entry with the most common DNA and genes. This sample gives about 550,000 distinct CDR3 sequences in total; under 25% of them show up just once. The ten biggest clones cover 14% of the sample. In light of the paper, this sample's treatment or condition label describes: live attenuated yellow fever vaccine strain. The source material was PBMCs, sampled 15 days after the yellow fever booster vaccination. These receptors all come from a man under 40 who received the YFV17D yellow fever vaccine.

Many counts were recorded for this clonotype. J is TRBJ2-7 and V is TRBV18; possibly TRBD2 for D (6 bases). From germline, CDR1 is KGHSH and CDR2 LQKENI. Trimming pared 3 bases from V and 1 base from J, leaving 10 bases between. The CDR3 is 14 residues long. The CDR3 bases are TGTGCCAGCTCACCCGGAGGGTTTTCCTACGAGCAGTACTTC. Translation: CASSPGGFSYEQYF.

The chain couples TRBV20-1 to TRBJ2-1, with TRBD2 matching over 11 bases. The germline V gene encodes CDR1 DFQATT and CDR2 SNEGSKA (reference sequence). This CDR3 region has 18 residues. Trimming at V came to 3 bases and at J to 0 bases, leaving 10 bases not matched to a gene. This CDR3 is CSASLPSGRISSYNEQFF. The CDR3 coding sequence is TGCAGTGCTAGTCTGCCTAGCGGGAGGATTAGCTCCTACAATGAGCAGTTCTTC.

In its sample, this clonotype was seen a few times. This chain uses TRBV28 with TRBJ2-1; possibly TRBD1 for D (6 bases). V dropped 4 bases and J dropped 1 base, with 14 bases sitting between them. This CDR3 comprises 16 residues. Germline CDR1 reads MDHEN; CDR2 reads SYDVKM. CDR3 coding DNA: TGTGCCAGCAGTTCCTTGGGACACCTATCCTACAATGAGCAGTTCTTC. It codes for CASSSLGHLSYNEQFF.

The chain uses TRBV7-2 and TRBJ2-7; D is unresolved. Germline assignment: CDR1 SGHTA and CDR2 FQGNSA. This CDR3 region has 13 residues. Trimming stripped 0 bases from V and 6 bases from J, with 9 bases between. CDR3: CASSLAPRREQYF. Written as DNA, the CDR3 is TGTGCCAGCAGCTTAGCCCCGAGACGCGAGCAGTACTTC.

CDR3: CASSARDVGTYEQYF. Written as DNA, the CDR3 is TGTGCCAGCAGCGCTAGGGACGTCGGCACCTACGAGCAGTACTTC. This chain uses TRBV7-6 with TRBJ2-7; D assignment may be TRBD1 or TRBD2 (5 bases each). The V and J ends lost 5 bases and 2 bases respectively, with 16 bases between them. Germline CDR1 reads SGHVS; CDR2 reads FNYEAQ. The CDR3 runs 15 residues.

The V call is TRBV4-3, the J call TRBJ2-1; TRBD1 or TRBD2 may be the D gene (5 bases each). This CDR3 spans 16 amino acids. Trimming removed 1 base at V and 6 bases at J, with 16 bases between. In germline, CDR1 is LGHNA, CDR2 YSLEER. The CDR3 DNA reads as TGCGCCAGCAGCCAAGTGGGGCGGCGCGGAGGCAATGAGCAGTTCTTC. Translating gives CASSQVGRRGGNEQFF.

The chain uses TRBV20-1 and TRBJ2-5; D gene unclear. V lost 4 bases and J 3 bases, leaving 9 bases between the germline ends. The CDR3 has 12 residues. Germline CDR1 reads DFQATT; CDR2 reads SNEGSKA (reference sequence). The CDR3 bases are TGCAGTGCTATTGGATCGAAAGAGACCCAGTACTTC. It translates to CSAIGSKETQYF.

The V call is TRBV24-1, the J call TRBJ2-3, with 12 nucleotides matching TRBD1. The CDR3 consists of 14 residues. The germline gives CDR1 KGHDR, CDR2 SFDVKD. The V gene end was trimmed by 9 bases and the J gene end by 5 bases; junction bases not matched to a gene: 5. The CDR3 DNA follows: TGTGCCACCCGGGACAGGGGGCGCGGAGATACGCAGTATTTT. It is translated as CATRDRGRGDTQYF.

The V gene is TRBV25-1, the J gene TRBJ2-1; D not resolved. Germline V gene lookup returns CDR1 MGHDK and CDR2 SYGVNS. The CDR3 totals 13 residues. Trimming stripped 6 bases from V and 5 bases from J, with 11 bases between. CDR3 coding DNA: TGTGCCAGCAGGCCGCCCGTACACAATGAGCAGTTCTTC. It codes for CASRPPVHNEQFF.

The rearrangement uses TRBV7-2 and TRBJ1-4; D remains ambiguous. The V end lost 3 bases, the J end lost 8 bases, and 10 bases lay between the germline ends. Germline CDR1 is SGHTA and CDR2 is FQGNSA. This CDR3 spans 13 amino acids. CDR3 loop: CASSFRSLEKLFF. The DNA for the CDR3 is TGTGCCAGCAGCTTTAGGTCATTGGAAAAACTGTTTTTT.

This rearrangement joins TRBV7-2 to TRBJ2-1, with TRBD1 as a possible D gene (6 bases). This CDR3 has 14 residues. The germline V and J ends were trimmed by 6 bases and 8 bases, with 17 bases remaining between them. Germline values: CDR1 SGHTA, CDR2 FQGNSA. CDR3 coding DNA: TGTGCCAGCAGTGACAGGAGATCTTTGGATGAGCAGTTCTTC. This encodes CASSDRRSLDEQFF.

CDR3 coding DNA: TGTGCCAGCAGTTACAGGCAGGACAAAAACATTCAGTACTTC. Its translation is CASSYRQDKNIQYF. The chain uses TRBV6-2 or TRBV6-3 and TRBJ2-4; D is unresolved. The CDR3 has 14 amino acids. V lost 2 bases and J lost 3, with 8 bases in between. Germline CDR1 is MNHEY and CDR2 is SVGEGT.

This clonotype was recorded only once. This chain joins TRBV2 and TRBJ2-1, with D unclear. Germline V gene lookup returns CDR1 SNHLY and CDR2 FYNNEI. The CDR3 contains 12 residues. V was trimmed by 7 bases and J by 5 bases, leaving 9 bases between them. The CDR3 sequence is CASTSLNNEQFF. The CDR3 coding sequence is TGTGCCAGCACCTCTTTGAACAATGAGCAGTTCTTC. Full variable domain (remainder filled in from reference TRBV2 and TRBJ2-1): EPEVTQTPSHQVTQMGQEVILRCVPISNHLYFYWYRQILGQKVEFLVSFYNNEISEKSEIFDDQFSVERPDGSNFTLKIRSTKLEDSAMYFCASTSLNNEQFFGPGTRLTVL.

The CDR3 reads CSASQGDQPQHF. The CDR3 nucleotides read TGCAGTGCTAGCCAGGGCGATCAGCCCCAGCATTTT. This sequence joins TRBV20-1 and TRBJ1-5, with a weak D call TRBD1 (5 bases). The CDR3 covers 12 residues. Deletions cut 3 bases from V and 5 bases from J, with 8 bases between. Germline V gene data show CDR1 as DFQATT and CDR2 as SNEGSKA (reference sequence).